One and the same sample provided the 7 T cell receptor beta chains below, sequenced in a study of shared clonotypes between healthy human individuals. The repertoire was sequenced with immunoSEQ multiplex PCR; TCRdb's copy has only in-frame clones and lacks some. The sample includes fewer than 3 million clones, roughly 90% of them seen just once. The sample comprised naive CD4+ T cells from PBMCs. Subset here: CD45RA+ positively selected. The receptors stem from a man between 18 and 29 years old in good health. Some clones in this sample may be carry-over from other donors' samples.

This sequence joins TRBV27 and TRBJ1-4; D may be TRBD1 (6 bases). The germline V gene encodes CDR1 MNHEY and CDR2 SMNVEV (reference sequence). The V and J ends lost 7 bases and 7 bases respectively, with 19 bases between them. The CDR3 is 15 residues long. Written as DNA, the CDR3 is TGTGCCAGCACCGAGGCAGGGGAAAGGGGTGAAAAACTGTTTTTT. It translates to CASTEAGERGEKLFF.

The count of this clone is one. The chain carries TRBV10-3 and TRBJ1-2, with D unclear. Germline CDR1 is ENHRY and CDR2 is SYGVKD. The V end was cut by 3 bases, the J end by 3 bases, with 8 bases between. The length of the CDR3 is 13 residues. The chain's CDR3 is CAISDQEDYGYTF. The DNA for the CDR3 is TGTGCCATCAGTGACCAGGAGGACTATGGCTACACCTTC.

This CDR3 reads CASSLPTSGSGGELFF. CDR3 coding DNA: TGCGCCAGCAGCTTGCCTACTAGCGGGAGTGGCGGGGAGCTGTTTTTT. This chain links TRBV5-1 with TRBJ2-2; 11 positions match TRBD2. This CDR3 comprises 16 residues. CDR1 is SGHRS and CDR2 is YFSETQ in the germline V gene. V lost 1 base, J lost 7 bases, and 6 bases stayed unmatched. Full variable domain (rest looked up from reference TRBV5-1 and TRBJ2-2): KAGVTQTPRYLIKTRGQQVTLSCSPISGHRSVSWYQQTPGQGLQFLFEYFSETQRNKGNFPGRFSGRQFSNSRSEMNVSTLELGDSALYLCASSLPTSGSGGELFFGEGSRLTVL.

The rearrangement joins TRBV28 to TRBJ2-2, with 10 positions matching TRBD2. V gave up 5 bases and J gave up 3 bases; unmatched junction bases: 6. The CDR3 is made up of 16 amino acids. Germline CDR1 and CDR2: MDHEN and SYDVKM. The CDR3 DNA sequence: TGTGCCAGCAGTCCCTGGGGGACTAGCGACACCGGGGAGCTGTTTTTT. Protein: CASSPWGTSDTGELFF.

The rearrangement links TRBV5-1 to TRBJ1-5; 7 bases fit TRBD1. The CDR3 is made up of 13 amino acids. V lost 4 bases, J lost 7 bases, and 5 bases stayed unmatched. Germline V gene data show CDR1 as SGHRS and CDR2 as YFSETQ. The CDR3 here is CASSPQGGQPQHF. The CDR3 nucleotides read TGCGCCAGCAGCCCTCAAGGGGGCCAGCCCCAGCATTTT.

As for this clone: Other DNA sequences in the same sample also yield this CDR3. This sequence joins TRBV9 and TRBJ2-1; D perhaps matches TRBD2 (5 bases). Trimming left V 1 base short and J 0 bases short, with 8 bases between. The CDR3 consists of 15 residues. Germline assignment: CDR1 SGDLS and CDR2 YYNGEE. The CDR3 DNA reads as TGTGCCAGCAGCGTATCGGGGAGCTCCTACAATGAGCAGTTCTTC. This translates into CASSVSGSSYNEQFF.

The chain is built from TRBV5-1 and TRBJ1-1; 7 bases align to TRBD1. The CDR3 is made up of 12 amino acids. V dropped 5 bases and J dropped 6; count of bases not matched to a gene: 4. Germline V gene data show CDR1 as SGHRS and CDR2 as YFSETQ. The CDR3 DNA reads TGCGCCAGCAGATTGACAGGGCCTGAAGCTTTCTTT. Protein: CASRLTGPEAFF.